Each of the 21 T cell receptor beta chains below was sequenced from the same sample in a study of T cells in Graves' hyperthyroidism and ophthalmopathy. Amplification of TCR beta CDR3 regions was performed using RNA transcripts as template. Using the HTBI primer set, a first-round RT-PCR was run on the TCR CDR3. TCRdb reprocessed the multiplex PCR reads with MiXCR, giving one entry per CDR3 protein. Among approximately 49,000 distinct CDR3 sequences listed, 45% to 65% were seen once. Sequencing was performed on peripheral blood or thyroid tissue (not recorded which). Receptors were obtained from a young man with Graves' hyperthyroidism.

The genes are TRBV29-1 and TRBJ1-1; tentatively, D is TRBD1 (6 bases). Germline-derived CDR1 and CDR2 are SQVTM and ANQGSEA. This CDR3 region has 13 residues. Trimming removed 5 bases at V and 1 base at J, with 11 bases between. The chain's CDR3 is CSVSEGQNTEAFF. The CDR3 DNA is TGCAGCGTTAGCGAGGGACAGAACACTGAAGCTTTCTTT.

Only one count was recorded for this clonotype. This chain uses TRBV7-9 with TRBJ2-5; D may be TRBD2 (5 bases). From germline, CDR1 is SEHNR and CDR2 FQNEAQ (reference sequence). V lost 2 bases, J lost 5 bases, and 18 bases lay in between. There are 16 residues in the CDR3. Here the CDR3 DNA reads TGTGCCAGCAGCTTACCTGGCTACGGGATAGGGGAGACCCAGTACTTC. Its protein product is CASSLPGYGIGETQYF.

Comments on this clonotype: Since the CDR3 does not end with the conserved phenylalanine or tryptophan, this likely comes from a read error. The DNA is left out, because the CDR3 cannot be placed on it with certainty; the CDR3 is given as TCRdb lists it. The chain is built from TRBV11-1 and TRBJ1-4; the D call of TRBD1 is as the table states it, not checked on the DNA. The CDR3 comprises 11 residues, both ends counted. From germline, CDR1 is SGHAT and CDR2 FQDESV (reference sequence). Here the CDR3 reads CASSLAGQGFL.

In this sample, this clonotype turned up many times. This chain connects TRBV29-1 to TRBJ2-2, with a weak D call TRBD1 (6 bases). The length of the CDR3 is 15 residues. The germline V gene encodes CDR1 SQVTM and CDR2 ANQGSEA. The germline V and J ends were trimmed by 2 bases and 2 bases, with 12 bases remaining between them. The CDR3 is CSVELSGDNTGELFF. The CDR3 nucleotides read TGCAGCGTTGAATTGTCAGGGGATAACACCGGGGAGCTGTTTTTT.

The genes are TRBV20-1 and TRBJ2-5; D unclear. V lost 3 bases and J lost 1, with 6 bases in between. CDR1 DFQATT and CDR2 SNEGSKA come from the germline V gene (reference sequence). The CDR3 is 12 residues long. The CDR3 DNA reads as TGCAGTGCTAGTTTGGTCCAAGAGACCCAGTACTTC. Protein product: CSASLVQETQYF.

This clonotype showed up many times. The J gene is TRBJ2-7, the V gene TRBV6-1; 7 bases map to TRBD1. V lost 1 base and J lost 6; bases outside the gene matches: 9. Germline CDR1 reads MNHNS; CDR2 reads SASEGT. CDR3 size: 15 residues. The CDR3 DNA is TGTGCCAGCAGTGAAGTCACAGGGGCCATCTTCGAGCAGTACTTC. It encodes CASSEVTGAIFEQYF.

The chain's CDR3 is CASSPEWGRTEAFF. DNA of the CDR3: TGCGCCAGCAGCCCCGAATGGGGGAGGACTGAAGCTTTCTTT. This chain uses TRBV5-1 with TRBJ1-1, with a possible D match to TRBD1 (5 bases). The CDR3 is 14 residues long. Germline V CDR1 and CDR2: SGHRS, YFSETQ. V lost 4 bases and J lost 5, with 15 bases in between.

The genes are TRBV7-2 and TRBJ2-2; the match to TRBD2 covers 10 bases. V shed 0 bases, J shed 0 bases, and the junction held 4 bases outside the gene matches. CDR1 and CDR2 from the germline V gene are SGHTA and FQGNSA. The CDR3 totals 18 residues. This chain's CDR3 is CASSLAASGSANTGELFF. The CDR3 DNA reads as TGTGCCAGCAGCTTAGCGGCTAGCGGGAGCGCGAACACCGGGGAGCTGTTTTTT.

This clonotype was seen more than once but under ten times. V gene TRBV10-3 combines with J gene TRBJ1-2; D gene ambiguous. Germline CDR1 and CDR2: ENHRY and SYGVKD. V dropped 3 bases and J dropped 3 bases, with 11 bases sitting between them. The CDR3 spans 14 residues. CDR3 amino acids: CAISDAPRYYGYTF. The CDR3 DNA reads as TGTGCCATCAGTGACGCACCGCGGTACTATGGCTACACCTTC.

This chain uses TRBV2 with TRBJ1-6; 7 bases map to TRBD1. Per the germline V gene, CDR1 is SNHLY and CDR2 is FYNNEI. Germline trimming cut 6 bases from V and 8 bases from J; bases unmatched to any gene: 10. The CDR3 length is 15 residues. Written as DNA, the CDR3 is TGTGCCAGCAGAGATAGCGACAGGGTTGATTCACCCCTCCACTTT. Its protein is CASRDSDRVDSPLHF.

This clonotype was recorded at least ten times. A much larger clone is a single base away; this may be a read error. The rearrangement joins TRBV20-1 to TRBJ2-7; 8 bases line up with TRBD1. This CDR3 spans 13 amino acids. The V gene's germline CDR1 is DFQATT and CDR2 SNEGSKA (reference sequence). V lost 6 bases to trimming and J lost 6 bases; unmatched junction nucleotides: 10. The CDR3 nucleotides read TGCAGTGCCGCAGGGGGACAGGAGCTCGAGCAGTACTTC. Amino acid sequence: CSAAGGQELEQYF.

The count of this clonotype is one. This rearrangement joins TRBV29-1 to TRBJ1-2; 10 bases are a match to TRBD1. Trimming at V came to 6 bases and at J to 2 bases, leaving 3 bases not matched to a gene. Germline CDR1 is SQVTM and CDR2 is ANQGSEA. This CDR3 comprises 13 residues. The CDR3 nucleotides read TGCAGCGTCCCGGGACAGGGGAACTATGGCTACACCTTC. Protein: CSVPGQGNYGYTF.

This clonotype was seen a few times. The chain uses TRBV7-9 and TRBJ2-7, with a tentative D call TRBD2 (5 bases). This CDR3 spans 14 amino acids. V lost 0 bases, J lost 5 bases, and 11 bases lay in between. CDR1 is SEHNR, CDR2 FQNEAQ, per germline (reference sequence). CDR3 DNA sequence: TGTGCCAGCAGCTTAGCGTCGGGGTTCCACGAGCAGTACTTC. As protein: CASSLASGFHEQYF. The full variable domain, rest sourced from reference TRBV7-9 and TRBJ2-7, is DTGVSQNPRHKITKRGQNVTFRCDPISEHNRLYWYRQTLGQGPEFLTYFQNEAQLEKSRLLSDRFSAERPKGSFSTLEIQRTEQGDSAMYLCASSLASGFHEQYFGPGTRLTVT.

V and J are TRBV2 and TRBJ2-2; D may be TRBD1 (6 bases). Per germline, CDR1 SNHLY and CDR2 FYNNEI. This CDR3 comprises 14 residues. Trimming took 7 bases from V and 1 from J, leaving 10 bases between them. CDR3 bases: TGTGCCAGCACCATGACAGGGAACACCGGGGAGCTGTTTTTT. Protein sequence: CASTMTGNTGELFF.

This chain links TRBV5-1 with TRBJ1-2; 8 bases align to TRBD1. The CDR3 runs 15 residues. Germline V gene sequence: CDR1 SGHRS, CDR2 YFSETQ. Trimming at V came to 5 bases and at J to 6 bases, leaving 12 bases not matched to a gene. The CDR3 DNA is TGCGCCAGCAGACTTGGACAGGGAGAGTTTCATGGCTACACCTTC. Translated, it gives CASRLGQGEFHGYTF.

The chain joins TRBV11-2 to TRBJ2-5; tentatively, D is TRBD2 (6 bases). CDR3 length: 13 residues. Germline V gene data show CDR1 as SGHAT and CDR2 as FQNNGV. V was trimmed by 6 bases and J by 4 bases, leaving 12 bases between them. In DNA form, the CDR3 reads TGTGCCAGCAGGAAGTTAGCGGCAGAGACCCAGTACTTC. It codes for CASRKLAAETQYF.

This clonotype was seen many times. The rearrangement links TRBV27 to TRBJ1-1; no clear D. V lost 6 bases, J lost 6 bases, and 14 bases lay in between. Germline CDR1 reads MNHEY; CDR2 reads SMNVEV (reference sequence). The CDR3 length is 13 residues. Written as DNA, the CDR3 is TGTGCCAGCAGCACCGGGTTAAGCGCTGAAGCTTTCTTT. Translated, it gives CASSTGLSAEAFF.

The chain uses TRBV9 and TRBJ1-2; D is perhaps TRBD1 (5 bases). This CDR3 comprises 13 residues. Trimming cost V 0 bases and J 5 bases, with 8 bases left between them. Germline assignment: CDR1 SGDLS and CDR2 YYNGEE. Here the CDR3 DNA reads TGTGCCAGCAGCGTAGGGGGCATATATGGCTACACCTTC. Translated: CASSVGGIYGYTF.

Ten or more counts support this clonotype. This rearrangement joins TRBV5-1 to TRBJ1-1, with 9 bases that match TRBD1. Germline trimming cut 4 bases from V and 4 bases from J; bases unmatched to any gene: 5. Germline V gene sequence: CDR1 SGHRS, CDR2 YFSETQ. The CDR3 runs to 14 residues. The CDR3 region has the DNA TGCGCCAGCAGCCTGGGACAGGGTTTCACTGAAGCTTTCTTT. It codes for CASSLGQGFTEAFF.

A word on this clonotype: The missing conserved phenylalanine or tryptophan at the end of this CDR3 makes a read error likely. V and J are TRBV5-5 and TRBJ1-5; 7 positions match TRBD1. Germline CDR1 is SGHKS and CDR2 is YYEKEE (reference sequence). J lost 4 bases, V lost 0 bases, and 4 bases had no gene match. The CDR3 runs 15 residues. CDR3 nucleotide sequence: TGTGCCAGCAGCTTGGGACAGGGTGGTAATCAGCCCCAGCATTCT. Amino acids: CASSLGQGGNQPQHS.

In its sample, this clonotype was seen many times. The gene calls are TRBV10-3 and TRBJ1-1; 7 bases line up with TRBD1. Germline CDR1 is ENHRY and CDR2 is SYGVKD. There are 17 residues in the CDR3. With V trimmed by 8 bases and J by 0 bases, 15 bases remained unmatched. The CDR3 is CAIRRSHQGQVNTEAFF. The CDR3 region has the DNA TGTGCCATCCGGCGCTCCCACCAAGGACAGGTGAACACTGAAGCTTTCTTT.